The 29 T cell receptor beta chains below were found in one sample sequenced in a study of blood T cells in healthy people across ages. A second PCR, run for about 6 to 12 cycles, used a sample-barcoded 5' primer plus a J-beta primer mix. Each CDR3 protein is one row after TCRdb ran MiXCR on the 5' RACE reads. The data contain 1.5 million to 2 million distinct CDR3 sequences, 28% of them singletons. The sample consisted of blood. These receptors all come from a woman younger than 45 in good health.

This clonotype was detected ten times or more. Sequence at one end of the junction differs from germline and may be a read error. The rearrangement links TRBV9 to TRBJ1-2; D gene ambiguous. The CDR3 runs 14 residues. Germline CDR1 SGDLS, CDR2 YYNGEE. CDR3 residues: CASSGGAGNYGYTF. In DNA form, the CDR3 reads TGCGCCAGCAGCGGAGGAGCAGGCAACTATGGCTACACCTTC.

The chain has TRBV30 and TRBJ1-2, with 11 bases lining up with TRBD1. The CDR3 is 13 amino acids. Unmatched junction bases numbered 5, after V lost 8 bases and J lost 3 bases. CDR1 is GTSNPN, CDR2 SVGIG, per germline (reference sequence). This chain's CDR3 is CAGTGGGDYGYTF. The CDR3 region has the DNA TGTGCCGGGACAGGGGGAGGGGACTATGGCTACACCTTC.

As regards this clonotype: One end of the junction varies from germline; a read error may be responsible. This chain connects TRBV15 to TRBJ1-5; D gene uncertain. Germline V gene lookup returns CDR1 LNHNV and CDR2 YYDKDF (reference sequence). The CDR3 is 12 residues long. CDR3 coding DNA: TGTACCACCAGCTATAGCAATCAGCCCCAGCATTTT. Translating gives CTTSYSNQPQHF.

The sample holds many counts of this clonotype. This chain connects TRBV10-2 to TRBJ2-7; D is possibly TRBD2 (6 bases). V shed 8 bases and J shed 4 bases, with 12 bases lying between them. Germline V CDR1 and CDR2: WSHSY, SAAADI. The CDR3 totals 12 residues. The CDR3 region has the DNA TGCGCCAGCGGGCCCGGAGGGTACGAGCAGTACTTC. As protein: CASGPGGYEQYF.

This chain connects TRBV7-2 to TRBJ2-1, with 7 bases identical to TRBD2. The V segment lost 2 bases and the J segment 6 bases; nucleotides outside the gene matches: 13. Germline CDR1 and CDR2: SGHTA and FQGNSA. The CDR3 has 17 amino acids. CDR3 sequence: CASSLFGPGGGLNEQFF. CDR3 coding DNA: TGTGCCAGCAGCTTATTTGGGCCCGGCGGGGGACTCAATGAGCAGTTCTTC. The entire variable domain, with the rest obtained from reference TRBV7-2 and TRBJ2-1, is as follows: GAGVSQSPSNKVTEKGKDVELRCDPISGHTALYWYRQSLGQGLEFLIYFQGNSAPDKSGLPSDRFSAERTGGSVSTLTIQRTQQEDSAVYLCASSLFGPGGGLNEQFFGPGTRLTVL.

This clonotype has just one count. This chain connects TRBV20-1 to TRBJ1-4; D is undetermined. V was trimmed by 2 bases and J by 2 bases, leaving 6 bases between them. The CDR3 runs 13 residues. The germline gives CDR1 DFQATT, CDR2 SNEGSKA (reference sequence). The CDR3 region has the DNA TGCAGTGCTAGAATTCATACTAATGAAAAACTGTTTTTT. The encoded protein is CSARIHTNEKLFF.

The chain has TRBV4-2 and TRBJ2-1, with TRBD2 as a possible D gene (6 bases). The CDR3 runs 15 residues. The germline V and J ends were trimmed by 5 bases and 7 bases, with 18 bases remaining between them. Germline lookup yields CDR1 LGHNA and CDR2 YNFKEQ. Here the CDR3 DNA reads TGTGCCAGCAGCTCGAGACTAGTGGATAGGAATGAGCAGTTCTTC. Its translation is CASSSRLVDRNEQFF.

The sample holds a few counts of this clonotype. The chain's CDR3 is CSVGGFQGAFF. The CDR3 nucleotides read TGCAGCGTTGGGGGGTTCCAGGGAGCTTTCTTT. This sequence joins TRBV29-1 and TRBJ1-1, with D perhaps TRBD1 (5 bases). Germline assignment: CDR1 SQVTM and CDR2 ANQGSEA. Trimming took off 4 bases at V and 10 bases at J, with 13 bases between the two ends. This CDR3 has 11 residues.

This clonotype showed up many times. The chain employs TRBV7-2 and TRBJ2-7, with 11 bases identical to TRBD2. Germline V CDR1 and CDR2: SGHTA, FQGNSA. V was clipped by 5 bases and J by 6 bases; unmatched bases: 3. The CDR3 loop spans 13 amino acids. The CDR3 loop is CASSVSGGVEQYF. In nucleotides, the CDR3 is TGTGCCAGCAGCGTTAGCGGGGGGGTCGAGCAGTACTTC.

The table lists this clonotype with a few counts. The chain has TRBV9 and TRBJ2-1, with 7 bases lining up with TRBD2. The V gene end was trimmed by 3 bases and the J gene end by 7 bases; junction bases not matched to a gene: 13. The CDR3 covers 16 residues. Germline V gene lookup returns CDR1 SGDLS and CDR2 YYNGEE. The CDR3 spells CASSGDLTGGLNEQFF. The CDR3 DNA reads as TGTGCCAGCAGCGGAGATCTGACGGGAGGTTTAAATGAGCAGTTCTTC.

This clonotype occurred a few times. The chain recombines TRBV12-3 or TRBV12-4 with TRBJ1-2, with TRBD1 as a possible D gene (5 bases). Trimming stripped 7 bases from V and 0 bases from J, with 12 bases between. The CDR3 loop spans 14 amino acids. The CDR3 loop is CASIRDLANYGYTF. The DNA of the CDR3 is TGTGCCAGCATCCGGGACCTAGCTAACTATGGCTACACCTTC.

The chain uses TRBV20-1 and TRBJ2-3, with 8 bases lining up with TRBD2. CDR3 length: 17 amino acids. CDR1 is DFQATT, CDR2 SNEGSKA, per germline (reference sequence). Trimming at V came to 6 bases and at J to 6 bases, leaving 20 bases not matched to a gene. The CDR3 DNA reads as TGCAGTGCCAACAACCCGCTAACGCGGGGGGTTTCGGATACGCAGTATTTT. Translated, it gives CSANNPLTRGVSDTQYF.

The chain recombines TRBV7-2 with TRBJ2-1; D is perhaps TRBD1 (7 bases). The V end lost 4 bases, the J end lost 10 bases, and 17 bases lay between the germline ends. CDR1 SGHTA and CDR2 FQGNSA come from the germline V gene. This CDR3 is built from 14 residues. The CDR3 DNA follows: TGTGCCAGCAGCTGGTTGACAGGGAGGAACGAGCAGTTCTTC. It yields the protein CASSWLTGRNEQFF. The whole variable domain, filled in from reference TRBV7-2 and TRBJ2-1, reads GAGVSQSPSNKVTEKGKDVELRCDPISGHTALYWYRQSLGQGLEFLIYFQGNSAPDKSGLPSDRFSAERTGGSVSTLTIQRTQQEDSAVYLCASSWLTGRNEQFFGPGTRLTVL.

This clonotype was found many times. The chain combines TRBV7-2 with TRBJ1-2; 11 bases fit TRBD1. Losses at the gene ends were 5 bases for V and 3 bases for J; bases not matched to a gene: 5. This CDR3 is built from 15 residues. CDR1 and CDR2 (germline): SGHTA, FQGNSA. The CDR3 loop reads CASSPGTGGDYGYTF. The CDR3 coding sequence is TGTGCCAGCAGCCCGGGGACAGGGGGGGACTATGGCTACACCTTC.

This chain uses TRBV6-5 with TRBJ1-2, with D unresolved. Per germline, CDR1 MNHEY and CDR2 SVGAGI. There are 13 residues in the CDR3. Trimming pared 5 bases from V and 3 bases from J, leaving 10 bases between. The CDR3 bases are TGTGCCAGCAGTCGGACGGAGTACTATGGCTACACCTTC. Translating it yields CASSRTEYYGYTF.

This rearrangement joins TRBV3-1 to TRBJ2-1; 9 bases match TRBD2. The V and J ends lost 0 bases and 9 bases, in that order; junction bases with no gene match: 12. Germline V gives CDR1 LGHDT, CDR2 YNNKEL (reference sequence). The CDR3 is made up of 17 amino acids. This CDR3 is CASSQESLAGSRGEQFF. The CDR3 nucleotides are TGTGCCAGCAGCCAAGAAAGTCTAGCGGGATCTAGGGGTGAGCAGTTCTTC.

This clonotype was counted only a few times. In DNA, the CDR3 is TGCGCCAGCAGCGCCGGTGAAGGCGGCGGGACCCAGTACTTC. The encoded protein is CASSAGEGGGTQYF. J is TRBJ2-5 and V is TRBV5-1; D remains unclear. Germline assignment: CDR1 SGHRS and CDR2 YFSETQ. CDR3 length equals 14 residues. V was trimmed by 4 bases and J by 7 bases, leaving 17 bases between them. Combining the CDR3 with reference TRBV5-1 and TRBJ2-5 gives the whole variable domain KAGVTQTPRYLIKTRGQQVTLSCSPISGHRSVSWYQQTPGQGLQFLFEYFSETQRNKGNFPGRFSGRQFSNSRSEMNVSTLELGDSALYLCASSAGEGGGTQYFGPGTRLLVL.

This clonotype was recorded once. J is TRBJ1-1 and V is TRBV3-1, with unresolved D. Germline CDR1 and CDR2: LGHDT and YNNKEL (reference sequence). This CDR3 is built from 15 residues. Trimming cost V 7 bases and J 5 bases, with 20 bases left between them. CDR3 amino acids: CASTPKGYMRTEAFF. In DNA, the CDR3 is TGTGCCAGCACCCCCAAAGGGTACATGAGGACTGAAGCTTTCTTT. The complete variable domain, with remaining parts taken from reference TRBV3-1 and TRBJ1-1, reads DTAVSQTPKYLVTQMGNDKSIKCEQNLGHDTMYWYKQDSKKFLKIMFSYNNKELIINETVPNRFSPKSPDKAHLNLHINSLELGDSAVYFCASTPKGYMRTEAFFGQGTRLTVV.

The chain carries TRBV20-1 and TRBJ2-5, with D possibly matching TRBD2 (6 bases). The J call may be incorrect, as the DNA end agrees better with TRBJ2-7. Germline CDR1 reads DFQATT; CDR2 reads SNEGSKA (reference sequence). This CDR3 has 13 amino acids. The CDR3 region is CSAPRDVPYEQYF. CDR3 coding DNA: TGCAGTGCTCCGCGGGACGTACCCTACGAGCAGTACTTC.

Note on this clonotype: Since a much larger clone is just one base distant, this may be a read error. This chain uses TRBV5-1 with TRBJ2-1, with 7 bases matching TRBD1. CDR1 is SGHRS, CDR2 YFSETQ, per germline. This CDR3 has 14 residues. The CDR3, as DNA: TGCGCCAGCAGTAGCGACAGGGATTACAATGGGCAGTTCTTC. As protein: CASSSDRDYNGQFF. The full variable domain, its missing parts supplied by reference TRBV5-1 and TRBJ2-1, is KAGVTQTPRYLIKTRGQQVTLSCSPISGHRSVSWYQQTPGQGLQFLFEYFSETQRNKGNFPGRFSGRQFSNSRSEMNVSTLELGDSALYLCASSSDRDYNGQFFGPGTRLTVL.

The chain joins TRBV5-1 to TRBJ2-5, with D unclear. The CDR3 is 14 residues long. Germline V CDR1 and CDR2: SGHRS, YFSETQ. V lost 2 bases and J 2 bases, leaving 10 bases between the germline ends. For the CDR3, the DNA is TGCGCCAGCAGCTTAATAATGGGGCAAGAGACCCAGTACTTC. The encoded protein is CASSLIMGQETQYF. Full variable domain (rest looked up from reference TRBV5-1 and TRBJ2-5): KAGVTQTPRYLIKTRGQQVTLSCSPISGHRSVSWYQQTPGQGLQFLFEYFSETQRNKGNFPGRFSGRQFSNSRSEMNVSTLELGDSALYLCASSLIMGQETQYFGPGTRLLVL.

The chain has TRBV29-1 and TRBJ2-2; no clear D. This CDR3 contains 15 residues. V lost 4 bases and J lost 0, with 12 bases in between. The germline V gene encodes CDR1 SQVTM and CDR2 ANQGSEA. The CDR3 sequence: CSVVRRPSNTGELFF. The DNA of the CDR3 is TGCAGCGTTGTAAGGCGACCGTCGAACACCGGGGAGCTGTTTTTT.

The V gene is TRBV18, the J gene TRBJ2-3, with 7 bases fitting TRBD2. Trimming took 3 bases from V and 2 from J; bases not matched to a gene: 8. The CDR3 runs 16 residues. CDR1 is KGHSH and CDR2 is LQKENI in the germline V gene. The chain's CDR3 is CASSPGAGRITDTQYF. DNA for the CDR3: TGTGCCAGCTCACCGGGAGCGGGGCGGATCACAGATACGCAGTATTTT.

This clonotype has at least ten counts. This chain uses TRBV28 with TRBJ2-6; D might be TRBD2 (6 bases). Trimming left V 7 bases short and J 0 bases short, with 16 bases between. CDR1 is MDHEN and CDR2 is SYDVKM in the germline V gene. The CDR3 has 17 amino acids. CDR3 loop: CASTAPGLFSGANVLTF. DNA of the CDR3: TGTGCCAGCACTGCACCGGGACTTTTCTCTGGGGCCAACGTCCTGACTTTC.

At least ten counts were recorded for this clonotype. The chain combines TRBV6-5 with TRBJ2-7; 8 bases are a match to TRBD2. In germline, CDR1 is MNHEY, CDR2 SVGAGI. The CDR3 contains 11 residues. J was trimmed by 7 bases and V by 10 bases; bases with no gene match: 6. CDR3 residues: CATTTSGEQYF. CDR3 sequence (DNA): TGTGCCACCACCACTAGCGGAGAGCAGTACTTC.

CDR3 in DNA: TGCAGTGCTAGAGGGCCTGGGGCTTTCTTT. Protein sequence: CSARGPGAFF. This chain connects TRBV20-1 to TRBJ1-1; no definite D call. The CDR3 is 10 residues long. In germline, CDR1 is DFQATT, CDR2 SNEGSKA (reference sequence). V was clipped by 1 base and J by 11 bases, with 8 bases between them.

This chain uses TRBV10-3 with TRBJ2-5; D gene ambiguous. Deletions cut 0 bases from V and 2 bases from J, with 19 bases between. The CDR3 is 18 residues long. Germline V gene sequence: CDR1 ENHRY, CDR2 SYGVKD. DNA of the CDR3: TGTGCCATCAGTGAGTCCGCCGGTGGTGGTTTGGAGCAAGAGACCCAGTACTTC. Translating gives CAISESAGGGLEQETQYF.

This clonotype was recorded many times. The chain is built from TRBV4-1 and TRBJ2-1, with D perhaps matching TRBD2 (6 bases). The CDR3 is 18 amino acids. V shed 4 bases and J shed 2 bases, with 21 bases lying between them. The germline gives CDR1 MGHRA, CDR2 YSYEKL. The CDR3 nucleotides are TGCGCCAGCAGCCTGCAGATGGTCGTCGGGGGAACCTACAATGAGCAGTTCTTC. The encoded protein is CASSLQMVVGGTYNEQFF.

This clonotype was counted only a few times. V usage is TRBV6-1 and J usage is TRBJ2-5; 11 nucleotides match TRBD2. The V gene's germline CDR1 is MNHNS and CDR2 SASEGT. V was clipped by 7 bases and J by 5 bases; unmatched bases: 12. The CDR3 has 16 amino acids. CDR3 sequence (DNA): TGTGCCAGCACAACTAGCGGGGGAACCATCGGGGAGACCCAGTACTTC. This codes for CASTTSGGTIGETQYF.